The T cell receptor (beta chain) described here comes from a study of patients and donors after allogeneic stem cell transplantation. TCRdb re-called the RT-PCR reads through MiXCR, storing one row per CDR3 protein. Altogether about 57,000 distinct CDR3 sequences are present, about an eighth being singletons, with the ten largest covering less than 35%. CDR1 MRHNA and CDR2 SNTAGT come from the germline V gene. The CDR3 totals 11 residues. V was clipped by 9 bases and J by 14 bases; unmatched bases: 10. Sequenced material: blood, either unsorted or a sorted T cell fraction (not recorded which). The chain carries TRBV6-4 and TRBJ2-1; TRBD1 agrees at 7 bases. The sequence came from a human donor who was either an allogeneic HSCT recipient or a stem cell or donor lymphocyte infusion donor (not recorded which). It is not recorded whose cells these are; they may come from a transplant donor. For the CDR3, the DNA is TGTGCCAGGAAAATAGGGGGCCGAGAGTTCTTC. It is translated as CARKIGGREFF.